This passage covers 30 T cell receptor beta chains from one sample sequenced in a study of T cell repertoires in cytomegalovirus infection. TCRdb passed the reads through MiXCR, listing each CDR3 protein once. The sample yields fewer than 700,000 distinct CDR3 sequences, 20% to 25% seen once. Sequencing input: CD8+ T cells from PBMCs. The receptor source for this set is a human donor in good health (CMV status not recorded). Some clones in this sample may be carry-over from other donors' samples.

To note about this clonotype: Given a much more abundant clone one base away, this may be a read error. The chain has TRBV7-8 and TRBJ2-3, with TRBD2 matching over 10 bases. This CDR3 spans 16 amino acids. Germline V gene sequence: CDR1 SGHVS, CDR2 FQNEAQ. J gave up 5 bases and V 4 bases, and 9 bases lay outside the gene matches. This CDR3 reads CASSSTGTSEEDTQYF. In DNA form, the CDR3 reads TGTGCCAGCAGCTCAACCGGGACTAGCGAGGAAGATACGCAGTATTTT.

For this clonotype: Just one base apart from a much larger clone, this may be a read error. V usage is TRBV7-2 and J usage is TRBJ2-7, with TRBD1 matching over 8 bases. The CDR3 length is 15 residues. Losses at the gene ends were 7 bases for V and 4 bases for J; bases not matched to a gene: 12. Germline loops: CDR1 SGHTA, CDR2 FQGNSA. CDR3 amino acids: CASNPIGQGSYEQYF. The CDR3 DNA reads TGTGCCAGCAACCCGATCGGACAGGGATCATACGAGCAGTACTTC.

On this clonotype itself: It may be a read error: a sequence one base away is much more abundant. The chain joins TRBV7-2 to TRBJ2-5; 11 positions match TRBD2. The V segment lost 2 bases and the J segment 3 bases; nucleotides outside the gene matches: 5. The CDR3 sequence is 16 residues long. Germline values: CDR1 SGHTA, CDR2 FQGNSA. CDR3 sequence: CASSLLASGGKETQYF. CDR3 in DNA: TGTGCCAGCAGCTTATTGGCTAGCGGGGGGAAAGAGACCCAGTACTTC. The variable domain in full, with the rest retrieved from reference TRBV7-2 and TRBJ2-5, is GAGVSQSPSNKVTEKGKDVELRCDPISGHTALYWYRQSLGQGLEFLIYFQGNSAPDKSGLPSDRFSAERTGGSVSTLTIQRTQQEDSAVYLCASSLLASGGKETQYFGPGTRLLVL.

The chain is built from TRBV12-3 or TRBV12-4 and TRBJ2-1; 7 positions match TRBD2. J gave up 2 bases and V 1 base, and 5 bases lay outside the gene matches. The CDR3 is 16 residues long. CDR3 residues: CASSLGGGSAYNEQFF. The CDR3 nucleotides are TGTGCCAGCAGTTTAGGGGGGGGGAGTGCCTACAATGAGCAGTTCTTC.

This clonotype was seen only a few times. The chain recombines TRBV3-1 with TRBJ2-5; 8 bases agree with TRBD2. Germline V gene data show CDR1 as LGHDT and CDR2 as YNNKEL (reference sequence). The CDR3 contains 15 residues. J gave up 2 bases and V 3 bases, and 5 bases lay outside the gene matches. The CDR3 DNA sequence: TGTGCCAGCAGCCACCCTCGGGAGGGGCAAGAGACCCAGTACTTC. Translated: CASSHPREGQETQYF.

This clonotype was observed a few times. The V gene is TRBV20-1, the J gene TRBJ2-1; D remains unclear. The CDR3 has 15 residues. The V end lost 0 bases, the J end lost 0 bases, and 9 bases lay between the germline ends. Germline CDR1 and CDR2: DFQATT and SNEGSKA (reference sequence). The CDR3 DNA reads TGCAGTGCTAGAGATGGGAAGAGCTCCTACAATGAGCAGTTCTTC. Its translation is CSARDGKSSYNEQFF.

The sample holds many counts of this clonotype. The chain joins TRBV7-2 to TRBJ1-6; D gene ambiguous. The germline V and J ends were trimmed by 2 bases and 0 bases, with 20 bases remaining between them. There are 20 residues in the CDR3. Germline V gene sequence: CDR1 SGHTA, CDR2 FQGNSA. CDR3 in amino acids: CASSLFLLGLRSSYNSPLHF. Written as DNA, the CDR3 is TGTGCCAGCAGCTTATTCCTTTTAGGACTCCGGAGCTCCTATAATTCACCCCTCCACTTT.

The chain carries TRBV15 and TRBJ2-1, with a tentative D call TRBD1 (6 bases). The V end lost 4 bases, the J end lost 6 bases, and 13 bases lay between the germline ends. CDR3 length: 14 amino acids. The V gene's germline CDR1 is LNHNV and CDR2 YYDKDF (reference sequence). In nucleotides, the CDR3 is TGTGCCACCAGCATCCTGACAGGACCCAATGAGCAGTTCTTC. It encodes CATSILTGPNEQFF.

This clonotype appeared many times. J is TRBJ2-7 and V is TRBV12-5, with no clear D. CDR1 LGHNT and CDR2 FRNRAP come from the germline V gene. Trimming removed 2 bases from V and 0 bases from J, with 5 bases in between. The CDR3 loop spans 13 amino acids. Written as DNA, the CDR3 is TGTGCTAGTGGTTTGCCGAACTCCTACGAGCAGTACTTC. This translates into CASGLPNSYEQYF.

This chain links TRBV13 with TRBJ1-1; unclear D gene. This CDR3 has 14 residues. CDR1 and CDR2 from the germline V gene are PRHDT and FYEKMQ (reference sequence). V shed 4 bases and J shed 4 bases, with 13 bases lying between them. The DNA for the CDR3 is TGTGCCAGCAGCTCCGGAGGCGGGAGCACTGAAGCTTTCTTT. Its translation: CASSSGGGSTEAFF.

This clonotype was counted between two and nine times. The chain uses TRBV12-5 and TRBJ1-1; D is ambiguous. Deletions cut 0 bases from V and 11 bases from J, with 7 bases between. The CDR3 runs to 11 residues. The germline CDR1 and CDR2 sequences are LGHNT and FRNRAP. CDR3 sequence: CASGLVGMAFF. The CDR3 DNA sequence: TGTGCTAGTGGTTTGGTGGGGATGGCTTTCTTT.

In its sample, this clonotype was seen a few times. V gene TRBV6-2 or TRBV6-3 combines with J gene TRBJ1-5, with D hard to call. The CDR3 has 15 residues. Trimming cost V 2 bases and J 0 bases, with 8 bases left between them. The V gene's germline CDR1 is MNHEY and CDR2 SVGEGT. The CDR3 sequence: CASSYEVFSNQPQHF. DNA for the CDR3: TGTGCCAGCAGTTACGAAGTTTTTAGCAATCAGCCCCAGCATTTT.

The chain is built from TRBV20-1 and TRBJ2-7, with D tentatively TRBD1 or TRBD2 (6 bases each). Germline assignment: CDR1 DFQATT and CDR2 SNEGSKA (reference sequence). CDR3 length: 16 amino acids. The V gene lost 5 bases and the J gene lost 3 bases, with 23 bases spanning the gap. CDR3 loop: CSALDMRDTFSYEQYF. DNA for the CDR3: TGCAGTGCTCTGGATATGCGGGACACCTTCAGCTACGAGCAGTACTTC.

Comments on this clonotype: One base away lies a much larger clone, so this may be a sequencing read error. This chain links TRBV7-7 with TRBJ2-1, with 7 bases fitting TRBD1. CDR1 and CDR2 (germline): SSHAT, FNYEAQ (reference sequence). This CDR3 spans 17 amino acids. In nucleotides, the CDR3 is TGTGCTAGCAGCCTACAAGCGGAGACAGGGCTTAACAATGAGCAGTTCTTC. As protein: CASSLQAETGLNNEQFF.

This rearrangement joins TRBV18 to TRBJ2-1, with D possibly being TRBD2 (6 bases). The germline CDR1 and CDR2 sequences are KGHSH and LQKENI. V was shortened by 2 bases and J by 7 bases, with 15 bases between the two germline ends. The CDR3 is 15 amino acids. The CDR3 here is CASSPVGGIGNEQFF. The CDR3 DNA reads as TGTGCCAGCTCACCAGTCGGAGGGATAGGAAATGAGCAGTTCTTC.

In regard to this clonotype: The junction departs from germline at one end; a sequencing error may be responsible. The rearrangement joins TRBV4-3 to TRBJ2-6, with D possibly matching TRBD2 (6 bases). Per germline, CDR1 LGHNA and CDR2 YSLEER. The CDR3 covers 16 residues. CDR3 region: CASSQDGGPGAKVLTF. In DNA, the CDR3 is TGCGCCAGCAGCCAAGATGGAGGGCCTGGGGCCAAAGTCCTGACTTTC.

This clonotype has just a few counts. The chain has TRBV7-9 and TRBJ2-2; maybe TRBD1 (6 bases). Looked up from germline, CDR1 is SEHNR and CDR2 is FQNEAQ (reference sequence). Trimming pared 1 base from V and 4 bases from J, leaving 16 bases between. The CDR3 extends over 17 amino acids. CDR3 amino acids: CASSLGAGAGFTGELFF. CDR3 nucleotide sequence: TGTGCCAGCAGCTTAGGTGCAGGGGCCGGTTTCACCGGGGAGCTGTTTTTT.

This clonotype was found a few times. The chain links TRBV7-9 to TRBJ2-7; 9 bases fit TRBD1. V lost 4 bases and J lost 1; bases outside the gene matches: 17. The CDR3 has 19 amino acids. Germline V CDR1 and CDR2: SEHNR, FQNEAQ (reference sequence). The CDR3 reads CASSSPPGQGLEFSYEQYF. In nucleotides, the CDR3 is TGTGCCAGCAGCTCGCCCCCGGGACAGGGCTTGGAATTTTCCTACGAGCAGTACTTC.

This clonotype occurred a few times. CDR3: CASSSANEKLFF. The CDR3 nucleotides read TGTGCCAGCAGCTCAGCGAACGAAAAACTGTTTTTT. The chain combines TRBV7-4 with TRBJ1-4, with unresolved D. Trimming left V 4 bases short and J 8 bases short, with 8 bases between. The CDR3 loop spans 12 amino acids. From germline, CDR1 is SGHVT and CDR2 SQSDAQ.

The V call is TRBV29-1, the J call TRBJ1-2; TRBD1 matches at 7 bases. The CDR3 covers 13 residues. Germline loops: CDR1 SQVTM, CDR2 ANQGSEA. Trimming took 7 bases from V and 6 from J; bases not matched to a gene: 11. CDR3 sequence reads: CSAGRTGINGYTF. CDR3 coding DNA: TGCAGCGCCGGCCGGACAGGCATTAATGGCTACACCTTC.

This clonotype was found many times. This chain uses TRBV7-2 with TRBJ2-7; the match to TRBD2 covers 11 bases. The CDR3 has 13 amino acids. Germline CDR1 is SGHTA and CDR2 is FQGNSA. Trimming took 3 bases from V and 5 from J; bases not matched to a gene: 0. CDR3 in amino acids: CASSLTSGDEQYV. CDR3 coding DNA: TGTGCCAGCAGCTTGACTAGCGGGGACGAGCAGTACGTC.

In its sample, this clonotype was seen a few times. The chain carries TRBV19 and TRBJ2-3, with unresolved D. The ends were cut back, 5 bases at V and 2 bases at J, with 11 bases in the middle. The CDR3 spans 14 residues. The germline CDR1 and CDR2 sequences are LNHDA and SQIVND (reference sequence). In nucleotides, the CDR3 is TGTGCCAGTAGTTGGGTCTACTCCACAGATACGCAGTATTTT. This sequence encodes CASSWVYSTDTQYF.

To note about this clonotype: A read error may account for a junction end that differs from germline. This chain uses TRBV7-4 with TRBJ2-2; 8 nucleotides line up with TRBD1. The CDR3 consists of 16 residues. The germline V gene has CDR1 SGHVT and CDR2 SQSDAQ. CDR3 sequence (DNA): TGTGCCAACAGCCCCCCGGACAGGGCGAACACCGGGGAGCTGTTTTTT. This encodes CANSPPDRANTGELFF. Supplemented by reference TRBV7-4 and TRBJ2-2, the full variable domain reads GAGVSQSPRYKVAKRGRDVALRCDSISGHVTLYWYRQTLGQGSEVLTYSQSDAQRDKSGRPSGRFSAERPERSVSTLKIQRTEQGDSAVYLCANSPPDRANTGELFFGEGSRLTVL.

This clonotype has a count of ten or more. The rearrangement links TRBV7-8 to TRBJ1-1; possibly TRBD1 for D (6 bases). Deletions cut 1 base from V and 9 bases from J, with 12 bases between. Per the germline V gene, CDR1 is SGHVS and CDR2 is FQNEAQ. The CDR3 sequence is 13 residues long. The CDR3 DNA is TGTGCCAGCAGCTTAGGAGGACAGAGTAAAGCTTTCTTT. Its translation: CASSLGGQSKAFF.

The chain employs TRBV7-9 and TRBJ2-1, with a tentative D call TRBD1 (6 bases). Between the trimmed V and J ends, which lost 5 bases and 0 bases, there was a span of 14 bases. Looked up from germline, CDR1 is SEHNR and CDR2 is FQNEAQ (reference sequence). The CDR3 is 16 amino acids. The CDR3 DNA reads as TGTGCCAGCAGCGGATACAGGGACCTCTCCTACAATGAGCAGTTCTTC. Its translation is CASSGYRDLSYNEQFF.

Comments on this clonotype: A single base separates this from a much larger clone, so it may be a read error. Without the conserved terminal phenylalanine or tryptophan, this CDR3 likely stems from a read error. V gene TRBV28 combines with J gene TRBJ2-1; D gene uncertain. V dropped 2 bases and J dropped 0 bases, with 11 bases sitting between them. The CDR3 loop spans 16 amino acids. The germline CDR1 and CDR2 sequences are MDHEN and SYDVKM. The CDR3 DNA sequence: TGTGCCAGCAGTTTAGTGGCCTTAAGCTCCTACAATGAGCAGTTCTCC. It encodes CASSLVALSSYNEQFS.

This clonotype was counted a single time. The chain joins TRBV14 to TRBJ2-3; TRBD1 is a possible D gene (6 bases). Germline V CDR1 and CDR2: SGHDN, FVKESK. The CDR3 runs to 16 residues. V was cut by 6 bases and J by 0 bases, with 16 bases left in between. In DNA, the CDR3 is TGTGCCAGCAGGAGACAGGATACCACTAGCACAGATACGCAGTATTTT. It encodes CASRRQDTTSTDTQYF.

V usage is TRBV29-1 and J usage is TRBJ2-3, with 11 positions matching TRBD2. This CDR3 is built from 19 residues. CDR1 is SQVTM and CDR2 is ANQGSEA in the germline V gene. Trimming removed 2 bases from V and 2 bases from J; junction bases left unmatched: 15. CDR3 residues: CSVELVRGLAGYPTDTQYF. The DNA for the CDR3 is TGCAGCGTTGAATTGGTCCGAGGACTAGCGGGCTATCCCACAGATACGCAGTATTTT.

A note on this clonotype: A much more abundant neighbour one base away suggests this may be a read error. The chain uses TRBV14 and TRBJ2-2, with D tentatively TRBD2 (5 bases). Per the germline V gene, CDR1 is SGHDN and CDR2 is FVKESK. CDR3 length: 14 amino acids. The CDR3: CANSNDSGMGELFF. In DNA, the CDR3 is TGTGCCAACAGCAACGACTCCGGGATGGGGGAGCTGTTTTTT.

V and J are TRBV27 and TRBJ2-3; D is tentatively TRBD1 or TRBD2 (6 bases each). CDR1 and CDR2 (germline): MNHEY, SMNVEV (reference sequence). This CDR3 is 15 amino acids long. The V gene lost 3 bases and the J gene lost 5 bases, with 15 bases spanning the gap. The CDR3 nucleotides read TGTGCCAGCAGTTTCCTTTATAGGGGGGAAGATACGCAGTATTTT. Translation gives CASSFLYRGEDTQYF.